One and the same sample provided the 3 T cell receptor beta chains below, sequenced in a study of T cells in Graves' hyperthyroidism and ophthalmopathy. The CDR3 regions of TCR beta were amplified from RNA transcripts. The study used the HTBI primer set for a first-round RT-PCR of the TCR CDR3. One entry per CDR3 protein results from TCRdb running MiXCR on the multiplex PCR reads. The sample holds some 570,000 distinct CDR3 sequences; approximately 14% are singletons and the top ten take 7.1%. The sequenced material came from blood. The receptor set was obtained from a woman aged 18-29 years with Graves' ophthalmopathy.

There are many counts of this clonotype. The rearrangement uses TRBV30 and TRBJ2-3, with D tentatively TRBD2 (5 bases). With 2 bases removed from V and 3 bases from J, the gap between germline ends came to 15 bases. CDR1 GTSNPN and CDR2 SVGIG come from the germline V gene (reference sequence). This CDR3 is 15 amino acids long. The CDR3: CAWSTTGLATDTQYF. CDR3 DNA sequence: TGTGCCTGGAGTACAACCGGGCTAGCAACAGATACGCAGTATTTT.

This clonotype was observed a few times. The chain joins TRBV12-5 to TRBJ1-5; no clear D gene. The CDR3 has 15 amino acids. V was trimmed by 2 bases and J by 0 bases, leaving 8 bases between them. Per germline, CDR1 LGHNT and CDR2 FRNRAP. CDR3 DNA: TGTGCTAGTGGTTTGAACGGGGATAGCAATCAGCCCCAGCATTTT. Translated, it gives CASGLNGDSNQPQHF.

The genes are TRBV6-1 and TRBJ1-1; TRBD1 matches 9 bases. V was clipped by 5 bases and J by 4 bases; unmatched bases: 11. Per the germline V gene, CDR1 is MNHNS and CDR2 is SASEGT. This CDR3 region has 16 residues. The CDR3 DNA follows: TGTGCCAGCAGTCGGGACAGGGCGTTGGGGTTCACTGAAGCTTTCTTT. It translates to CASSRDRALGFTEAFF.